The 19 T cell receptor beta chains given below trace back to one sample, sequenced in a study of vaccination and CD4 T cells after COVID-19. Treatment here: 10-day PBMC culture with coronavirus spike peptide pools or control peptides (ViraFEST assay). Cultured CD4+ T cells had their DNA profiled by the Oncomine TCR Beta short-read assay. Using its own MiXCR run on the PCR reads, TCRdb lists one record per CDR3 protein. The sample carries approximately 10,000 distinct CDR3 sequences, 61% recorded once. Their cognate antigens are unknown. The sequencing input was CD4+ T cells from blood, cultured in vitro. Receptor source: a human donor who had recovered from COVID-19.

V and J are TRBV6-2 or TRBV6-3 and TRBJ2-2, with D tentatively TRBD1 (7 bases). Trimming cost V 5 bases and J 3 bases, with 13 bases left between them. In germline, CDR1 is MNHEY, CDR2 SVGEGT. The CDR3 contains 15 residues. CDR3 nucleotide sequence: TGTGCCAGCAGTGGCGCAGGGGGGCACACCGGGGAGCTGTTTTTT. Translating gives CASSGAGGHTGELFF.

V and J are TRBV20-1 and TRBJ1-1; D uncertain. Germline assignment: CDR1 DFQATT and CDR2 SNEGSKA (reference sequence). CDR3 length: 14 amino acids. V lost 3 bases and J lost 0, with 11 bases in between. The CDR3 sequence: CSASFQVMNTEAFF. The CDR3 nucleotides read TGCAGTGCTAGTTTTCAGGTGATGAACACTGAAGCTTTCTTT.

The chain's CDR3 is CASSLGRATDTQYF. The CDR3 nucleotides are TGCGCCAGCAGCTTGGGCCGGGCCACAGATACGCAGTATTTT. The genes are TRBV5-1 and TRBJ2-3; D is unclear. The CDR3 sequence is 14 residues long. V was clipped by 0 bases and J by 2 bases, with 7 bases between them. CDR1 is SGHRS and CDR2 is YFSETQ in the germline V gene.

The chain combines TRBV6-5 with TRBJ2-7; D is possibly TRBD1 (6 bases). Germline loops: CDR1 MNHEY, CDR2 SVGAGI. V was trimmed by 4 bases and J by 3 bases, leaving 13 bases between them. The CDR3 runs to 14 residues. DNA for the CDR3: TGTGCCAGCAGTTTCCAGGGGAGTTTCTACGAGCAGTACTTC. This translates into CASSFQGSFYEQYF.

The chain couples TRBV2 to TRBJ1-3, with a weak D call TRBD1 (6 bases). The length of the CDR3 is 14 residues. CDR1 and CDR2 (germline): SNHLY, FYNNEI. The ends were cut back, 6 bases at V and 1 base at J, with 10 bases in the middle. The CDR3 nucleotides read TGTGCCAGCAGCTCCACAGGGTCTGGAAACACCATATATTTT. Translation gives CASSSTGSGNTIYF.

The chain couples TRBV6-1 to TRBJ1-2; D is undetermined. The CDR3 totals 13 residues. Germline lookup yields CDR1 MNHNS and CDR2 SASEGT. V lost 6 bases, J lost 0 bases, and 8 bases lay in between. This CDR3 reads CASRKMSNYGYTF. CDR3 sequence (DNA): TGTGCCAGCAGGAAGATGTCTAACTATGGCTACACCTTC.

Worth noting for this clonotype: The junction differs from germline at one of its ends, possibly a read error. The chain uses TRBV7-8 and TRBJ1-1, with TRBD1 matching over 7 bases. CDR3 length: 13 amino acids. Per germline, CDR1 SGHVS and CDR2 FQNEAQ. For the CDR3, the DNA is TGTGCCAGTGGGCCGGGACAGCCAGACTATGGGATCTTT. Translating it yields CASGPGQPDYGIF.

The V gene is TRBV2, the J gene TRBJ1-1, with D possibly TRBD1 on 5 matching bases. The V and J ends lost 4 bases and 1 base respectively, with 7 bases between them. Germline V gene data show CDR1 as SNHLY and CDR2 as FYNNEI. This CDR3 region has 13 residues. CDR3 sequence: CASSATANTEAFF. CDR3 nucleotides: TGTGCCAGCAGTGCGACAGCGAACACTGAAGCTTTCTTT.

This clonotype has more than one count but fewer than ten. The chain uses TRBV28 and TRBJ1-5; tentative D call: TRBD1 (6 bases). V was pared by 5 bases and J by 0 bases, with 14 bases between. Germline CDR1 is MDHEN and CDR2 is SYDVKM. The CDR3 has 16 residues. For the CDR3, the DNA is TGTGCCAGCAGTAGGGGACACCGATATAGCAATCAGCCCCAGCATTTT. It is translated as CASSRGHRYSNQPQHF.

This clonotype is labeled as medium-sized. The J gene is TRBJ2-7, the V gene TRBV12-3 or TRBV12-4, with a weak D call TRBD2 (5 bases). Deletions cut 3 bases from V and 7 bases from J, with 16 bases between. This CDR3 comprises 14 residues. CDR3 nucleotides: TGTGCCAGCAGTTTGTCGGGGTTTCTGTCTGAGCAGTACTTC. It translates to CASSLSGFLSEQYF.

The J gene is TRBJ2-2, the V gene TRBV9; the match to TRBD2 covers 10 bases. With V trimmed by 0 bases and J by 6 bases, 5 bases remained unmatched. This CDR3 has 16 residues. The germline CDR1 and CDR2 sequences are SGDLS and YYNGEE. In DNA form, the CDR3 reads TGTGCCAGCAGCGTAGCAGCGGGGGGGCAACCCGGGGAGCTGTTTTTT. Amino acids: CASSVAAGGQPGELFF.

The chain carries TRBV19 and TRBJ2-7; 7 bases line up with TRBD1. Per the germline V gene, CDR1 is LNHDA and CDR2 is SQIVND (reference sequence). V dropped 4 bases and J dropped 6; count of bases not matched to a gene: 15. The CDR3 contains 16 residues. The chain's CDR3 is CASSTGTGESSREQYF. In DNA form, the CDR3 reads TGTGCCAGTAGTACCGGAACAGGGGAGTCTAGTCGCGAGCAGTACTTC.

CDR3 protein: CASSMYGTDSYEQYF. CDR3 coding DNA: TGTGCCAGTAGTATGTACGGGACAGACTCCTACGAGCAGTACTTC. The chain is built from TRBV19 and TRBJ2-7; TRBD1 aligns across 7 bases. CDR3 length: 15 amino acids. The V segment lost 3 bases and the J segment 0 bases; nucleotides outside the gene matches: 5. The germline V gene has CDR1 LNHDA and CDR2 SQIVND (reference sequence).

The J gene is TRBJ2-3, the V gene TRBV6-1, with D possibly being TRBD2 (5 bases). V was clipped by 9 bases and J by 6 bases, with 16 bases between them. This CDR3 is 13 amino acids long. From germline, CDR1 is MNHNS and CDR2 SASEGT. CDR3 protein: CARGIREGDTQYF. The CDR3, as DNA: TGTGCCAGAGGGATTCGGGAAGGGGATACGCAGTATTTT.

The gene calls are TRBV20-1 and TRBJ1-2; possibly TRBD1 for D (5 bases). Per germline, CDR1 DFQATT and CDR2 SNEGSKA (reference sequence). V shed 1 base and J shed 4 bases, with 13 bases lying between them. This CDR3 is 14 amino acids long. The CDR3 nucleotides are TGCAGTGCTAGAGTCGGGGGGGTTGGCTATGGCTACACCTTC. Residues: CSARVGGVGYGYTF.

This clonotype ranks as medium-sized (0.01 to 0.1%). The chain carries TRBV12-3 or TRBV12-4 and TRBJ2-7; TRBD2 is a possible D gene (5 bases). The CDR3 extends over 16 amino acids. V was pared by 1 base and J by 2 bases, with 15 bases between. CDR3 residues: CASSLESGLGTYEQYF. The CDR3 DNA reads as TGTGCCAGCAGTTTAGAGTCAGGACTGGGCACCTACGAGCAGTACTTC.

This clonotype was seen more than once but under ten times. V gene TRBV27 combines with J gene TRBJ2-6; D gene unclear. CDR3 length: 13 amino acids. The V gene lost 3 bases and the J gene lost 4 bases, with 4 bases spanning the gap. Germline CDR1 is MNHEY and CDR2 is SMNVEV (reference sequence). The CDR3 sequence is CASSFSGANVLTF. The CDR3 DNA reads as TGTGCCAGCAGTTTTTCCGGGGCCAACGTCCTGACTTTC.

CDR3 in DNA: TGTGCCAGCAGTTTTCGAGCTCTTACCCCCAAGGGGGAGACCCAGTACTTC. It yields the protein CASSFRALTPKGETQYF. The rearrangement joins TRBV27 to TRBJ2-5; D may be TRBD1 (5 bases). This CDR3 spans 17 amino acids. Trimming took off 3 bases at V and 5 bases at J, with 22 bases between the two ends. Germline lookup yields CDR1 MNHEY and CDR2 SMNVEV (reference sequence).

The gene calls are TRBV20-1 and TRBJ2-3; D remains unclear. The CDR3 spans 13 residues. The V end lost 1 base, the J end lost 1 base, and 6 bases lay between the germline ends. Germline values: CDR1 DFQATT, CDR2 SNEGSKA (reference sequence). The CDR3 loop is CSARVGRTDTQYF. CDR3 DNA: TGCAGTGCTAGAGTGGGCCGCACAGATACGCAGTATTTT.